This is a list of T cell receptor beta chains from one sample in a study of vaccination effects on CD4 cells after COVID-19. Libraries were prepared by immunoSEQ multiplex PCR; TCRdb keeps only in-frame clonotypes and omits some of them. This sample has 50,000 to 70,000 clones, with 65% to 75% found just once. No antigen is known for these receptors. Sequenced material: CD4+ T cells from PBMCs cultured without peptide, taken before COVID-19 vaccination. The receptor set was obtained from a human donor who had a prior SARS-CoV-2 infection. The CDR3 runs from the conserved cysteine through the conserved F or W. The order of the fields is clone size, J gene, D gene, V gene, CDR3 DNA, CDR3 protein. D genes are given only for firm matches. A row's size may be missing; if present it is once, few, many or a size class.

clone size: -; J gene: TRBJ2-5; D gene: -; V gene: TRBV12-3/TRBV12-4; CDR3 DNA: TGTGCCAGCAGTTTAACTGGCGAGACCCAGTACTTC; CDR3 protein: CASSLTGETQYF
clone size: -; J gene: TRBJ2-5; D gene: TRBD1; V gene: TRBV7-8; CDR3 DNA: TGTGCCAGCAGCCCAAAGAGGACAGGGATGGAGACCCAGTACTTC; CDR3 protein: CASSPKRTGMETQYF
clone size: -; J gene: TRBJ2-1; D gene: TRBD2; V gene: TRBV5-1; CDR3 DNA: TGCGCCAGCAGCTTATCCGGGACTAGCGGACAGAATGAGCAGTTCTTC; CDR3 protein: CASSLSGTSGQNEQFF
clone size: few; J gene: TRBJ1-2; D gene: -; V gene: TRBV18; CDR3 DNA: TGTGCCAGCTCACCCACCAGGGACGTCTATGGCTACACCTTC; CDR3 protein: CASSPTRDVYGYTF
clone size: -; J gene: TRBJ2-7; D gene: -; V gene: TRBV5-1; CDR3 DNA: TGCGCCAGCAGCTTCGACACCTACGAGCAGTACTTC; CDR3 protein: CASSFDTYEQYF
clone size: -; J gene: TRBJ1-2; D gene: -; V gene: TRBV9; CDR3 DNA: TGTGCCAGCAGCGAGAACTATGGCTACACCTTC; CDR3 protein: CASSENYGYTF
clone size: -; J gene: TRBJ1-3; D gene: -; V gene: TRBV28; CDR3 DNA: TGTGCCAGCAGTTTACCCGGGTTGAGAAACACCATATATTTT; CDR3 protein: CASSLPGLRNTIYF
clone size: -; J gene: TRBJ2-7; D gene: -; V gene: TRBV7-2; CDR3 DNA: TGTGCCAGCAGCTTGTACAGCGGATACTCCTACGAGCAGTACTTC; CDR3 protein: CASSLYSGYSYEQYF
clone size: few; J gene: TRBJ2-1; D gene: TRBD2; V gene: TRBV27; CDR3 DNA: TGTGCCAGCAGTCCCCGGGGGCTAGCGGGAGCCTACAATGAGCAGTTCTTC; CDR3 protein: CASSPRGLAGAYNEQFF
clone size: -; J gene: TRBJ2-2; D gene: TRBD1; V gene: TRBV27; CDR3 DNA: TGTGCCAGCAGTTTCCACCCCCAGGGACAGACGAACACCGGGGAGCTGTTTTTT; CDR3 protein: CASSFHPQGQTNTGELFF
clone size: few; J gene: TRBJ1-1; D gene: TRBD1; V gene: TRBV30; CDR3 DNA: TGTGCCTGGAGTGGAATGACAGGGGTGAAAGCTTTCTTT; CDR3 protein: CAWSGMTGVKAFF
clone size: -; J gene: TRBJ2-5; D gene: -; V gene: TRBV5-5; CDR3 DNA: TGTGCCAGCAGCTTTCCGGGCCTCCAAGAGACCCAGTACTTC; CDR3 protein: CASSFPGLQETQYF
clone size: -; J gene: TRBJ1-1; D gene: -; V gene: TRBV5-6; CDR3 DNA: TGTGCCAGCAGCTTGATTTTGCTGGATAAAATGAACACTGAAGCTTTCTTT; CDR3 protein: CASSLILLDKMNTEAFF
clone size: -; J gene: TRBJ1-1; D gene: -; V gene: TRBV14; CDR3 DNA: TGTGCCAGCAGCCATGCAGGGATAATGAACACTGAAGCTTTCTTT; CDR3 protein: CASSHAGIMNTEAFF
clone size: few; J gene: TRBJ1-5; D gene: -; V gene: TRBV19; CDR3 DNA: TGTGCCAGTACCATCGGATTAGGTCAGCCCCAGCATTTT; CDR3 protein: CASTIGLGQPQHF
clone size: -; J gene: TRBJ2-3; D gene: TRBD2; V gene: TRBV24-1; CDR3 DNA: TGTGCCACCAGTCGCGGGGGGGACACAGATACGCAGTATTTT; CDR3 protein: CATSRGGDTDTQYF
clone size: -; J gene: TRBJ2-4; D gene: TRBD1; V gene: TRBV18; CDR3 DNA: TGTGCCAGCTCGCCAAGCCAGGGACAGGGGTACAACATTCAGTACTTC; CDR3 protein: CASSPSQGQGYNIQYF
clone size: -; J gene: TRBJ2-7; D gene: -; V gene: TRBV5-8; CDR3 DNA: TGTGCCAGCAGCTTGGGGCCGGGAAACTACGAGCAGTACTTC; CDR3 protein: CASSLGPGNYEQYF
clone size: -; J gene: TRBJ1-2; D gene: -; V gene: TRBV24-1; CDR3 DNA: TGTGCCACCAGTGATTCTAGGGGGACTGGCTATGGCTACACCTTC; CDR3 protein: CATSDSRGTGYGYTF
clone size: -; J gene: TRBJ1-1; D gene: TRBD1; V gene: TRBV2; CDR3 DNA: TGTGCCAGCAGGGCCGGGACAGGTATCACTGAAGCTTTCTTT; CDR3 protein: CASRAGTGITEAFF
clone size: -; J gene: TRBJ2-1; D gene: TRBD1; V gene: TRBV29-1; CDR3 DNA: TGCAGCGGACGCCGGGACAGCAATGAGCAGTTCTTC; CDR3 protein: CSGRRDSNEQFF
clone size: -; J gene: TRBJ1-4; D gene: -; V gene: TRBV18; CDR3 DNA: TGTGCCAGCTCACAGGTATCAAATGAAAAACTGTTTTTT; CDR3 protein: CASSQVSNEKLFF
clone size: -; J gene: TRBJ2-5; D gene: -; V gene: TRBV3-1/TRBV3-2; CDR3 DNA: TGTGCCAGCAGACAATCCCGGGCGGAGACCCAGTACTTC; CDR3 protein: CASRQSRAETQYF
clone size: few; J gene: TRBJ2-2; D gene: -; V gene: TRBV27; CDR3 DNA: TGTGCCAGCAGTTGGAGCAGAGTCACCGGGGAGCTGTTTTTT; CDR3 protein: CASSWSRVTGELFF
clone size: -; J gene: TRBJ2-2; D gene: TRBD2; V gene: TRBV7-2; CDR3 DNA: TGTGCCAGCCTCCGGACTAGCGGGAGTTGGACCGGGGAGCTGTTTTTT; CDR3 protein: CASLRTSGSWTGELFF
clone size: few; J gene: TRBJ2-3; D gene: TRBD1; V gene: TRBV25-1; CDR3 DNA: TGTGCCAGCAGTGCCACTAGAGGACAGGACACAGATACGCAGTATTTT; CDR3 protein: CASSATRGQDTDTQYF
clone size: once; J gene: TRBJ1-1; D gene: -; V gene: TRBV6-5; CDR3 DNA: TGTGCCAGCAGAGCTACAGGGAACCCCGATGATGCTTTCTTT; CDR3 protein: CASRATGNPDDAFF
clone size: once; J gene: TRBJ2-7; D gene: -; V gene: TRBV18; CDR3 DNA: TGTGCCAGCTCACCACCTTCTAAGATCTACGAGCAGTACTTC; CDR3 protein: CASSPPSKIYEQYF
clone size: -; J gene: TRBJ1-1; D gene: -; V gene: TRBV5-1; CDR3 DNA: TGCGCCAGCAGCATCAACTTCGGGGGTGAAGCTTTCTTT; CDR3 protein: CASSINFGGEAFF
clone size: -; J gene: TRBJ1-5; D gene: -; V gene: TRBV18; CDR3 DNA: TGTGCCAGCTCACCATCCCAAGGCAATCAGCCCCAGCATTTT; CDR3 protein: CASSPSQGNQPQHF
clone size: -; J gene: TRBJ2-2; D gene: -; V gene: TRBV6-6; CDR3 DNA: TGTGCCACATTGGGGGCGGGGAACACCGGGGAGCTGTTTTTT; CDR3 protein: CATLGAGNTGELFF
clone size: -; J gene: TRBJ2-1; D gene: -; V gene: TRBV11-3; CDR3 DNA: TGTGCCAGCAGCTTGCGGGGATCCTACAATGAGCAGTTCTTC; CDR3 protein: CASSLRGSYNEQFF
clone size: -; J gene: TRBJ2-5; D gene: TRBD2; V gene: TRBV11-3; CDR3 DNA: TGTGCCACTGCGGGGGGGCAGGCCAAGGAGACCCAGTACTTC; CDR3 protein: CATAGGQAKETQYF
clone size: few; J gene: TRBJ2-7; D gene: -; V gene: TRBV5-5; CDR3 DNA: TGTGCCAGCAGCACCGCGGGACAGTTTTTCTACGAGCAGTACTTC; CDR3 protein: CASSTAGQFFYEQYF
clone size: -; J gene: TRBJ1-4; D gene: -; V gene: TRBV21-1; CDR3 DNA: TGTGCCAGCAGCACCGGCCTTTGGGAAAAACTGTTTTTT; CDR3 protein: CASSTGLWEKLFF
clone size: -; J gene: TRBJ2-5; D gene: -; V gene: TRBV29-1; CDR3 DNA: TGCAGCGTTGTCCCCCCCGAGGAGACCCAGTACTTC; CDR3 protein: CSVVPPEETQYF
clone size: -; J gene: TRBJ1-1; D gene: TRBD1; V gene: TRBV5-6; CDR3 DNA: TGTGCCAGCAGCTTGGACAGGGGGCGAACTAACACTGAAGCTTTCTTT; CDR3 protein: CASSLDRGRTNTEAFF
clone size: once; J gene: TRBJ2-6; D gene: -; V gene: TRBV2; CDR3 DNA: TGTGCCAGCGTCACCGGGTTGGTCAGCTCTGGGGCCAACGTCCTGACTTTC; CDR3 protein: CASVTGLVSSGANVLTF
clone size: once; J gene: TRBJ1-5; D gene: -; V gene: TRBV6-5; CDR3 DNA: TGTGCCAGCAGAAGCAGCAATCAGCCCCAGCATTTT; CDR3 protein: CASRSSNQPQHF
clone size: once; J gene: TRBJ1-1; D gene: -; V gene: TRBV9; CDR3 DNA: TGTGCCAGCAGCGTAGCACCGGATTGGACCTCTGAAGCTTTCTTT; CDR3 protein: CASSVAPDWTSEAFF
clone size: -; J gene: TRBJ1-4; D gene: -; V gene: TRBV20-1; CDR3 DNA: TGCAGTGCTAGTTTCGGGGGCGGAGAAAAACTGTTTTTT; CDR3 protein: CSASFGGGEKLFF
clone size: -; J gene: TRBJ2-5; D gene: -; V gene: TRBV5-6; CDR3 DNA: TGTGCCAGCAGCCCTACAGTAGCCCAAGAGACCCAGTACTTC; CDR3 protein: CASSPTVAQETQYF
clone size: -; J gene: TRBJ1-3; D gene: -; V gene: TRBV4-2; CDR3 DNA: TGTGCCAGCAGGTCCCGGGACAAAACCGGGGACACCATATATTTT; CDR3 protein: CASRSRDKTGDTIYF
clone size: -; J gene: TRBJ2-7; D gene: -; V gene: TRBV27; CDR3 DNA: TGTGCCAGCAGTTTAGGACTGAGAGGGACCTTCTCCTACGAGCAGTACTTC; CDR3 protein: CASSLGLRGTFSYEQYF
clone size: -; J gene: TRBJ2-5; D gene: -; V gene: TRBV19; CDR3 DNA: TGTGCCAGTAGTAGGGGTTGGGGGGCCGAGACCCAGTACTTC; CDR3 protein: CASSRGWGAETQYF
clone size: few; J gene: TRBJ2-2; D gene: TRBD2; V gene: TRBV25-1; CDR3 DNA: TGTGCCAGCTCCCGGGGGGGACTCACCGGGGAGCTGTTTTTT; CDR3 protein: CASSRGGLTGELFF
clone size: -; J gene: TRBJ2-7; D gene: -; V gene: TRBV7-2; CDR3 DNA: TGTGCCAGCAGCTTAGTACGGGGCCTCTCCTACGAGCAGTACTTC; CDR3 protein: CASSLVRGLSYEQYF
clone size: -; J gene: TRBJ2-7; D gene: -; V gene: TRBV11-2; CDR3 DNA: TGTGCCAGCACCCCTTCCCTTGGCTACTACGAGCAGTACTTC; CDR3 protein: CASTPSLGYYEQYF
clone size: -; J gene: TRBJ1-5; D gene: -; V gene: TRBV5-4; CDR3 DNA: TGTGCCAGCAGCCGTCACGATAGCAATCAGCCCCAGCATTTT; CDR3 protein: CASSRHDSNQPQHF
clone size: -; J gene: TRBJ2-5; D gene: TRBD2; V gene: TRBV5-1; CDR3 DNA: TGCGCCAGCAGCTTCGGGACTAGCGGGGGGTCCCAAGAGACCCAGTACTTC; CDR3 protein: CASSFGTSGGSQETQYF
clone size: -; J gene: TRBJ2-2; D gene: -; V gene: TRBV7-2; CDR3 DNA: TGTGCCAGCAGCTTAGGGGCAGGGCTGGCCGGGGAGCTGTTTTTT; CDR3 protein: CASSLGAGLAGELFF
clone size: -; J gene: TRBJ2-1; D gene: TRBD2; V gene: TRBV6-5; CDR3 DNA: TGTGCCAGCAGCTTACTCGGGGCGGGAGTTTATGAGCAGTTCTTC; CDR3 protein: CASSLLGAGVYEQFF
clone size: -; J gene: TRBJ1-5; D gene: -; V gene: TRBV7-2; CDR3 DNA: TGTGCCAGCAGCTTAGCGGTCGGCCCCCAGCCCCAGCATTTT; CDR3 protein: CASSLAVGPQPQHF
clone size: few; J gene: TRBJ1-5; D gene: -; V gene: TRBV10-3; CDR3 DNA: TGTGCCATCGGTATTGACAGAAATCAGCCCCAGCATTTT; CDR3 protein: CAIGIDRNQPQHF
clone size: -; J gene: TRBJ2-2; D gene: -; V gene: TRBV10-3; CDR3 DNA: TGTGCCACGTCTGGGGGGCGGAACACCGGGGAGCTGTTTTTT; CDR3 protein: CATSGGRNTGELFF